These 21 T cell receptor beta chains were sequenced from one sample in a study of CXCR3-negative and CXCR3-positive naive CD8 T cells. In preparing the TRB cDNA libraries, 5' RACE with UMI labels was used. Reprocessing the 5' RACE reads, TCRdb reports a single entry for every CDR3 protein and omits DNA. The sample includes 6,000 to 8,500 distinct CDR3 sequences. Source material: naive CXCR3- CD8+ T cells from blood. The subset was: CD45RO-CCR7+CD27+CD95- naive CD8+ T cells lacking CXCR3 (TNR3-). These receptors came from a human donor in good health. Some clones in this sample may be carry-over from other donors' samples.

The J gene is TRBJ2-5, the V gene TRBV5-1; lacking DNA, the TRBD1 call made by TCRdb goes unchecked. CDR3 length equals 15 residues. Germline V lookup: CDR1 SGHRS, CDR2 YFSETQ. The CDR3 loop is CASSSGIQEQETQYF.

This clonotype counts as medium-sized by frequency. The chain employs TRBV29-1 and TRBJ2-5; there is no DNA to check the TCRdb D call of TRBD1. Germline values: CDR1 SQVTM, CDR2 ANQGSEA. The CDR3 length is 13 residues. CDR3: CSVDGTPRSAQYF.

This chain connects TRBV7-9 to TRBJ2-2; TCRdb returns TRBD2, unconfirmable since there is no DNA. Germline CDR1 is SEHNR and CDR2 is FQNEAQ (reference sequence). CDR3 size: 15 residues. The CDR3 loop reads CASPRSSDYTGELFF.

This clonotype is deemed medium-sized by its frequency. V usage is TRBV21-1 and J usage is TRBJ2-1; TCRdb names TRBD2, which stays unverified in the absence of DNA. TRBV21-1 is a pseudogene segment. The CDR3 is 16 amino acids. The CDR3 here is CASFPGLVTSYNEQFF.

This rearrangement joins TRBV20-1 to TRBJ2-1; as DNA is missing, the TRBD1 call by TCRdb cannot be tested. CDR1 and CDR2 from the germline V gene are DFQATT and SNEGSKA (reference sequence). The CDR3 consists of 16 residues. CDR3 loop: CSLLGEGSVAYNEQFF.

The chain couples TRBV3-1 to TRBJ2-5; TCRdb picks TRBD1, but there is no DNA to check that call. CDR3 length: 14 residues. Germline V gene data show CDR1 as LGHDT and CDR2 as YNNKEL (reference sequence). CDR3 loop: CASSIATPVETQYF.

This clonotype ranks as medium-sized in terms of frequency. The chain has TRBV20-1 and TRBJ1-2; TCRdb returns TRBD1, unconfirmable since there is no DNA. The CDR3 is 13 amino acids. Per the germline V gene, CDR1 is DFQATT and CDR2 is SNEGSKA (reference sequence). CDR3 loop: CSARDRSIVGYTF.

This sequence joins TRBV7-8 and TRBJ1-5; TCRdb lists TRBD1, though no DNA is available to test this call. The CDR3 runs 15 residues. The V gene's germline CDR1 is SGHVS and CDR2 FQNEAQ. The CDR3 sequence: CASLWADNSNQPQHF.

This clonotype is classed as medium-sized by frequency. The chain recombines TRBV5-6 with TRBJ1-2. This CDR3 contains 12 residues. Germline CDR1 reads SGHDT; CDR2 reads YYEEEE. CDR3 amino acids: CASSLDFQGYTF.

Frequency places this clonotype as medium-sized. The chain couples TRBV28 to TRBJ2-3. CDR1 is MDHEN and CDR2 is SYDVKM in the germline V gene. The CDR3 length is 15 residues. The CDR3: CASSLGEISTDTQYF. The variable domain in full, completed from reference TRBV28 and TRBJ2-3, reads DVKVTQSSRYLVKRTGEKVFLECVQDMDHENMFWYRQDPGLGLRLIYFSYDVKMKEKGDIPEGYSVSREKKERFSLILESASTNQTSMYLCASSLGEISTDTQYFGPGTRLTVL.

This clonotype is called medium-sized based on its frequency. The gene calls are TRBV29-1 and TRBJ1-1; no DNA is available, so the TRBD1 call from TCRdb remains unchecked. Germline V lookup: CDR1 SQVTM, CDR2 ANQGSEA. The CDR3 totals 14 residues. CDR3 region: CSVATGDRGGEAFF. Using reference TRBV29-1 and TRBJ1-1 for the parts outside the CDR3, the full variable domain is SAVISQKPSRDICQRGTSLTIQCQVDSQVTMMFWYRQQPGQSLTLIATANQGSEATYESGFVIDKFPISRPNLTFSTLTVSNMSPEDSSIYLCSVATGDRGGEAFFGQGTRLTVV.

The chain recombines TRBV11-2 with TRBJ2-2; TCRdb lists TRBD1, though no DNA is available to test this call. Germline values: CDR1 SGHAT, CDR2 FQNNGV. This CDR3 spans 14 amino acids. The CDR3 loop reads CASSFFDSTGELFF.

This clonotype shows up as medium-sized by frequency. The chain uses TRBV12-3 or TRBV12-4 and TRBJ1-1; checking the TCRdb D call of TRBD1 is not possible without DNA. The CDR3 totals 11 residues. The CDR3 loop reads CASRSTEQAFF.

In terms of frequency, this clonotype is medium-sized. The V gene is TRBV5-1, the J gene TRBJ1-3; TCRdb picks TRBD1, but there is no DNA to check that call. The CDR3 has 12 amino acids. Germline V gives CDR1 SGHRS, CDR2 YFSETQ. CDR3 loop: CASTGHGNTIYF.

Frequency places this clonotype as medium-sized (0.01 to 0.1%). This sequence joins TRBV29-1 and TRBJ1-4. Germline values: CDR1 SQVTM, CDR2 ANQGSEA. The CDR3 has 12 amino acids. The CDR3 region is CSVEGWDEKLFF.

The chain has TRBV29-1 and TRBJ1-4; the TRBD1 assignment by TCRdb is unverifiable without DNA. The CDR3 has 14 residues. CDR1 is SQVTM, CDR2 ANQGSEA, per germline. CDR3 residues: CSVEARGVREKLFF.

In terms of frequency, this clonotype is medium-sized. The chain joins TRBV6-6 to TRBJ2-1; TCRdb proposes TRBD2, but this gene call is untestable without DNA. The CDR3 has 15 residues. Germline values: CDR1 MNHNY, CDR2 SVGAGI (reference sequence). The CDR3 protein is CASTPEGPYYNEQFF.

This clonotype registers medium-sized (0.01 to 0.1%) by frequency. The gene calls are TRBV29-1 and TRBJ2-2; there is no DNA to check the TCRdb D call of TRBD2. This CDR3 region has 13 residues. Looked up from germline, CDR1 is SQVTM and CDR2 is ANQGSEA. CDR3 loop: CSAEGLSTGELFF.

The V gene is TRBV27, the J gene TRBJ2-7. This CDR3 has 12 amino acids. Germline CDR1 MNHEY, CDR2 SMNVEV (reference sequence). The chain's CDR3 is CASSSRRNEQYF.

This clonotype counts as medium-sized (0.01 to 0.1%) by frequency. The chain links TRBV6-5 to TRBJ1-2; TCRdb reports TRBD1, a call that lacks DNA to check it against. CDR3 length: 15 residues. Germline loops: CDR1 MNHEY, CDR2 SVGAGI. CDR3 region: CASTTGGGTRYGYTF.

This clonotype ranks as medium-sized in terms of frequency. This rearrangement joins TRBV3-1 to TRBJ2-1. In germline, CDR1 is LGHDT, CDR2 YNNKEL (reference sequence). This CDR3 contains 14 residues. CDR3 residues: CASSQDRGYDEQFF.